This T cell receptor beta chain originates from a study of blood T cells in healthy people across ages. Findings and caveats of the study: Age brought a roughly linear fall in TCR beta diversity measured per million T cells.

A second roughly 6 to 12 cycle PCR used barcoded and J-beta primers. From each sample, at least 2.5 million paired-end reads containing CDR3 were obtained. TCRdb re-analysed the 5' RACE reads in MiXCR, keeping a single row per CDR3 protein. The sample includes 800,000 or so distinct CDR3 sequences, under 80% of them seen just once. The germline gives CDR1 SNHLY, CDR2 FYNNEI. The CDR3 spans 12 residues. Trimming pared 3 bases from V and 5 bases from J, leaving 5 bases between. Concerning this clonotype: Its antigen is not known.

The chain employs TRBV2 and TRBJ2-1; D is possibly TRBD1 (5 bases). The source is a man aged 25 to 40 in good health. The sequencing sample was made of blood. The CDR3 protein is CASSEGHNEQFF. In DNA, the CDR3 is TGTGCCAGCAGTGAGGGGCACAATGAGCAGTTCTTC.